This T cell receptor beta chain was sequenced for a study of blood T cell repertoires in COVID-19. On the study more broadly: Sources were T cells, B-cell-depleted T cells, or PBMCs; the material itself was cDNA or gDNA.

Study processing details: Quantification of nucleated cells was approximated via reference gene primer amplification. The data were produced by immunoSEQ multiplex PCR, yet TCRdb's version contains in-frame clones alone and is incomplete. V and J calls and clone size are those listed in that table; D and trimming were worked out from the DNA. This table has about 410,000 clones, around 89% appearing once. Per the germline V gene, CDR1 is MNHEY and CDR2 is SVGAGI. The ends lost 9 bases at V and 3 bases at J; junction bases unmatched: 4. CDR3 length: 14 residues. The specimen sequenced was peripheral blood. The sequence was collected from a woman in her forties with COVID-19, enrolled during active disease. V is TRBV6-5 and J is TRBJ2-5; 13 bases align to TRBD2. CDR3 coding DNA: TGTGCCAGTAGACTAGCGGGGGGTAAAGAGACCCAGTACTTC. It translates to CASRLAGGKETQYF.